The 28 T cell receptor beta chains given below trace back to one sample, sequenced in a study of neurological immune-mediated disorders. TCRdb used MiXCR to reprocess the 5' RACE reads, holding one entry per CDR3 protein. The sample shows tens of thousands of distinct CDR3 sequences, approximately 5.9% of them seen only once. The sample consisted of CD8+ T cells from blood. Receptor source: a man between 18 and 29 years old in good health.

The sample holds many counts of this clonotype. This chain connects TRBV25-1 to TRBJ1-1; D is unclear. This CDR3 has 12 residues. Germline assignment: CDR1 MGHDK and CDR2 SYGVNS. Trimming removed 3 bases at V and 3 bases at J, with 5 bases between. The CDR3 DNA reads as TGTGCCAGCAGTGAGGGGTACACTGAAGCTTTCTTT. This codes for CASSEGYTEAFF.

Ten or more counts support this clonotype. The CDR3 loop reads CSVAGFSAEAFF. In nucleotides, the CDR3 is TGCAGCGTTGCGGGTTTCTCCGCTGAAGCTTTCTTT. The chain has TRBV29-1 and TRBJ1-1; D gene uncertain. The CDR3 covers 12 residues. V was pared by 4 bases and J by 6 bases, with 12 bases between. Germline values: CDR1 SQVTM, CDR2 ANQGSEA. Together with reference TRBV29-1 and TRBJ1-1, the CDR3 gives the full variable domain: SAVISQKPSRDICQRGTSLTIQCQVDSQVTMMFWYRQQPGQSLTLIATANQGSEATYESGFVIDKFPISRPNLTFSTLTVSNMSPEDSSIYLCSVAGFSAEAFFGQGTRLTVV.

This clonotype has at least ten counts. This chain joins TRBV6-5 and TRBJ1-1; D is unclear. The CDR3 length is 13 residues. The germline V and J ends were trimmed by 4 bases and 10 bases, with 16 bases remaining between them. CDR1 is MNHEY, CDR2 SVGAGI, per germline. The CDR3 bases are TGTGCCAGCAGTTCCACAAGGGTAGGGCCAGCTTTCTTT. Amino acids: CASSSTRVGPAFF.

This clonotype was detected many times. This chain joins TRBV20-1 and TRBJ2-7, with a tentative D call TRBD2 (5 bases). V lost 0 bases to trimming and J lost 3 bases, with 9 bases between them. This CDR3 spans 13 amino acids. Germline CDR1 DFQATT, CDR2 SNEGSKA (reference sequence). The CDR3 DNA is TGCAGTGCTAGAGAGGGAGCCCTCTACGAGCAGTACTTC. Residues: CSAREGALYEQYF.

This clonotype was observed at least ten times. The chain links TRBV7-9 to TRBJ2-1, with D tentatively TRBD1 (6 bases). Germline V gene data show CDR1 as SEHNR and CDR2 as FQNEAQ (reference sequence). V gave up 4 bases and J gave up 8 bases, with 12 bases separating them. This CDR3 is built from 13 residues. CDR3 sequence reads: CASSSWGHDEQFF. The CDR3 nucleotides are TGTGCCAGCAGCTCTTGGGGACACGATGAGCAGTTCTTC.

In its sample, this clonotype was seen many times. V is TRBV6-4 and J is TRBJ2-1; 7 bases line up with TRBD1. The CDR3 runs 13 residues. V trimming: 2 bases; J trimming: 8 bases; junction bases outside the gene matches: 3. Germline CDR1 and CDR2: MRHNA and SNTAGT. CDR3 sequence reads: CASSDKGQDEQFF. DNA of the CDR3: TGTGCCAGCAGTGACAAAGGACAGGATGAGCAGTTCTTC.

Concerning this clonotype itself: This likely comes from a read error, as the CDR3 has no conserved phenylalanine or tryptophan at its end. The DNA is left out, because the CDR3 cannot be placed on it with certainty; the CDR3 is given as TCRdb lists it. The chain joins TRBV9 to TRBJ2-6; TRBD1 was called by the table and not checked on the DNA. The CDR3 numbers 8 amino acids, ends counted. In germline, CDR1 is SGDLS, CDR2 YYNGEE. The CDR3 reads CASRATGT.

In this sample, this clonotype turned up many times. Germline is not matched at one junction end, which may reflect a read error. V usage is TRBV7-9 and J usage is TRBJ2-3; 9 bases fit TRBD2. Germline loops: CDR1 SEHNR, CDR2 FQNEAQ (reference sequence). CDR3 size: 14 residues. The CDR3 protein is CASSLAGRPDTQYF. DNA of the CDR3: TGTGCCAGCAGCCTAGCGGGGAGGCCAGATACGCAGTATTTT.

The table lists this clonotype with many counts. The chain employs TRBV7-9 and TRBJ1-2; no clear D. CDR3 length: 15 residues. V dropped 7 bases and J dropped 8 bases, with 23 bases sitting between them. Germline assignment: CDR1 SEHNR and CDR2 FQNEAQ (reference sequence). CDR3 coding DNA: TGTGCCAGCACCCCTTGGACCGCGGATATAGGAGGCTACACCTTC. Residues: CASTPWTADIGGYTF. The full variable domain, in which reference TRBV7-9 and TRBJ1-2 provide the parts outside the CDR3, is DTGVSQNPRHKITKRGQNVTFRCDPISEHNRLYWYRQTLGQGPEFLTYFQNEAQLEKSRLLSDRFSAERPKGSFSTLEIQRTEQGDSAMYLCASTPWTADIGGYTFGSGTRLTVV.

This clonotype was seen repeatedly, ten times or more. Since a much larger clone is just one base distant, this may be a read error. V and J are TRBV27 and TRBJ1-2; 7 bases are a match to TRBD1. J lost 3 bases, V lost 2 bases, and 3 bases had no gene match. There are 14 residues in the CDR3. Germline loops: CDR1 MNHEY, CDR2 SMNVEV (reference sequence). As DNA, the CDR3 is TGTGCCAGCAGTTTAGGGGGACAGCACTATGGCTACACCTTC. Amino acids: CASSLGGQHYGYTF.

This clonotype was picked up many times. V usage is TRBV9 and J usage is TRBJ1-2; the D gene is possibly TRBD1 (5 bases). V lost 0 bases to trimming and J lost 3 bases, with 18 bases between them. The CDR3 length is 17 residues. Germline CDR1 is SGDLS and CDR2 is YYNGEE. Written as DNA, the CDR3 is TGTGCCAGCAGCGTAGACTTGGCAGCAGGGATCCACTATGGCTACACCTTC. As protein: CASSVDLAAGIHYGYTF.

Many counts were recorded for this clonotype. V and J are TRBV7-8 and TRBJ1-1, with D uncertain. Germline V gives CDR1 SGHVS, CDR2 FQNEAQ. This CDR3 contains 13 residues. V lost 3 bases and J 0 bases, leaving 5 bases between the germline ends. CDR3: CASSFAMNTEAFF. CDR3 DNA sequence: TGTGCCAGCAGCTTCGCAATGAACACTGAAGCTTTCTTT. Variable domain in full (rest from reference TRBV7-8 and TRBJ1-1): GAGVSQSPRYKVAKRGQDVALRCDPISGHVSLFWYQQALGQGPEFLTYFQNEAQLDKSGLPSDRFFAERPEGSVSTLKIQRTQQEDSAVYLCASSFAMNTEAFFGQGTRLTVV.

Many counts were recorded for this clonotype. The rearrangement uses TRBV2 and TRBJ2-7; D is perhaps TRBD1 (5 bases). Trimming took off 2 bases at V and 2 bases at J, with 7 bases between the two ends. CDR3 length equals 13 residues. Germline loops: CDR1 SNHLY, CDR2 FYNNEI. CDR3 nucleotides: TGTGCCAGCAGTGAAATCAGGGCCTACGAGCAGTACTTC. Amino acids: CASSEIRAYEQYF.

This clonotype was seen repeatedly, ten times or more. The chain carries TRBV29-1 and TRBJ2-7, with TRBD1 identical over 9 bases. CDR1 and CDR2 (germline): SQVTM, ANQGSEA. Trimming at V came to 2 bases and at J to 5 bases, leaving 7 bases not matched to a gene. This CDR3 is built from 14 residues. The CDR3 nucleotides read TGCAGCGTTGAAACCGGGACAGGGCTCCACGAGCAGTACTTC. This gives the protein CSVETGTGLHEQYF.

This clonotype was observed many times. The chain employs TRBV27 and TRBJ2-1; tentatively, D is TRBD1 (5 bases). The CDR3 is 17 amino acids. V lost 3 bases to trimming and J lost 2 bases, with 17 bases between them. CDR1 and CDR2 (germline): MNHEY, SMNVEV (reference sequence). Written as DNA, the CDR3 is TGTGCCAGCAGTTTGGAGAAGGGGTTGTCCCCCTACAATGAGCAGTTCTTC. As protein: CASSLEKGLSPYNEQFF.

This clonotype was picked up many times. This chain joins TRBV14 and TRBJ1-5; no clear D. The V gene lost 6 bases and the J gene lost 6 bases, with 24 bases spanning the gap. The CDR3 sequence is 17 residues long. CDR1 SGHDN and CDR2 FVKESK come from the germline V gene. CDR3 sequence: CASRERIRVGICQPQHF. CDR3 coding DNA: TGTGCCAGCAGGGAGAGGATTCGGGTCGGGATCTGTCAGCCCCAGCATTTT.

J is TRBJ2-3 and V is TRBV29-1; unclear D gene. The CDR3 totals 12 residues. V was pared by 3 bases and J by 0 bases, with 4 bases between. Germline V gene data show CDR1 as SQVTM and CDR2 as ANQGSEA. The DNA for the CDR3 is TGCAGCGTTGATTGGAGCACAGATACGCAGTATTTT. It yields the protein CSVDWSTDTQYF.

This clonotype has a count of ten or more. CDR3 coding DNA: TGCAGTGCTAGAGATTCCAGGGGAACCTACGAGCAGTACTTC. Translated, it gives CSARDSRGTYEQYF. The chain uses TRBV20-1 and TRBJ2-7; possible D gene TRBD1, 6 bases. Deletions cut 0 bases from V and 2 bases from J, with 11 bases between. The CDR3 is 14 residues long. Germline assignment: CDR1 DFQATT and CDR2 SNEGSKA (reference sequence).

There are many counts of this clonotype. This rearrangement joins TRBV6-5 to TRBJ2-7, with D tentatively TRBD1 (6 bases). The CDR3 runs 14 residues. Germline CDR1 is MNHEY and CDR2 is SVGAGI. With 2 bases removed from V and 3 bases from J, the gap between germline ends came to 11 bases. The CDR3 is CASSYGVRGYEQYF. In DNA, the CDR3 is TGTGCCAGCAGTTACGGGGTCAGGGGCTACGAGCAGTACTTC.

This clonotype was seen repeatedly, ten times or more. The V and J genes are TRBV5-6 and TRBJ1-2, with 7 bases fitting TRBD1. The CDR3 totals 16 residues. The V gene end was trimmed by 4 bases and the J gene end by 3 bases; junction bases not matched to a gene: 12. Germline CDR1 is SGHDT and CDR2 is YYEEEE. CDR3 protein: CASSRKRQGLHYGYTF. The CDR3 DNA reads TGTGCCAGCAGCCGAAAAAGACAGGGTCTCCACTATGGCTACACCTTC.

The chain joins TRBV7-9 to TRBJ2-7; TRBD1 aligns across 7 bases. Germline CDR1 SEHNR, CDR2 FQNEAQ (reference sequence). This CDR3 is 12 amino acids long. The trim removed 5 bases at V and 6 bases at J, leaving 4 bases unmatched. Here the CDR3 reads CASSLYRGEQYF. The CDR3 region has the DNA TGTGCCAGCAGCCTTTACAGGGGCGAGCAGTACTTC. The full variable domain, in which reference TRBV7-9 and TRBJ2-7 provide the parts outside the CDR3, is DTGVSQNPRHKITKRGQNVTFRCDPISEHNRLYWYRQTLGQGPEFLTYFQNEAQLEKSRLLSDRFSAERPKGSFSTLEIQRTEQGDSAMYLCASSLYRGEQYFGPGTRLTVT.

The chain is built from TRBV7-9 and TRBJ2-1; D is unresolved. Germline V gives CDR1 SEHNR, CDR2 FQNEAQ (reference sequence). This CDR3 comprises 11 residues. Trimming stripped 5 bases from V and 7 bases from J, with 6 bases between. CDR3 loop: CASSPVNEQFF. CDR3 nucleotides: TGTGCCAGCAGCCCGGTGAATGAGCAGTTCTTC.

This clonotype was detected only a few times. At one end, the junction sequence differs from germline, possibly due to a read error. This chain connects TRBV7-9 to TRBJ1-1; D is ambiguous. CDR1 SEHNR and CDR2 FQNEAQ come from the germline V gene (reference sequence). This CDR3 spans 14 amino acids. CDR3 in amino acids: CASSLALGGTEAFF. The CDR3 DNA reads as TGTGCCAGCAGCCTAGCTCTGGGCGGCACTGAAGCTTTCTTT.

This clonotype was picked up many times. The gene calls are TRBV3-1 and TRBJ2-5; D is uncertain. CDR1 is LGHDT and CDR2 is YNNKEL in the germline V gene (reference sequence). Trimming took off 0 bases at V and 7 bases at J, with 12 bases between the two ends. The CDR3 is 14 amino acids. As DNA, the CDR3 is TGTGCCAGCAGCCAAGATCCCCCCGACGGGACCCAGTACTTC. It encodes CASSQDPPDGTQYF.

The genes are TRBV5-1 and TRBJ2-1; tentative D call: TRBD1 (5 bases). Trimming took off 2 bases at V and 9 bases at J, with 12 bases between the two ends. Germline lookup yields CDR1 SGHRS and CDR2 YFSETQ. The CDR3 runs 13 residues. This chain's CDR3 is CASSFLGAGEQFF. The DNA of the CDR3 is TGCGCCAGCAGCTTTTTAGGGGCCGGTGAGCAGTTCTTC.

This clonotype appeared many times. The rearrangement uses TRBV27 and TRBJ2-7; 11 bases are a match to TRBD2. The ends lost 5 bases at V and 6 bases at J; junction bases unmatched: 6. Germline V CDR1 and CDR2: MNHEY, SMNVEV (reference sequence). This CDR3 contains 14 residues. The CDR3 DNA sequence: TGTGCCAGCAGTCCGGGACTAGCGGTCTCCGAGCAGTACTTC. It specifies CASSPGLAVSEQYF.

This clonotype was seen at least ten times. J is TRBJ1-2 and V is TRBV29-1; no definite D call. V gave up 1 base and J gave up 1 base, with 16 bases separating them. The CDR3 runs 16 residues. CDR1 and CDR2 from the germline V gene are SQVTM and ANQGSEA. For the CDR3, the DNA is TGCAGCGTTGAAGGGATACCAACCCACTTTAACTATGGCTACACCTTC. Encoded protein: CSVEGIPTHFNYGYTF.

This clonotype was observed at least ten times. This chain joins TRBV29-1 and TRBJ2-7; D call uncertain. This CDR3 contains 13 residues. V was clipped by 4 bases and J by 5 bases, with 15 bases between them. Germline V gene lookup returns CDR1 SQVTM and CDR2 ANQGSEA. The CDR3 reads CSVGVRSNHEQYF. CDR3 DNA: TGCAGCGTTGGCGTCAGATCTAACCACGAGCAGTACTTC.